This TCR beta chain was sequenced in a study of regulatory T cells in long-lasting Graves disease. CDR1 is MDHEN, CDR2 SYDVKM, per germline. This CDR3 contains 14 residues. V lost 6 bases to trimming and J lost 9 bases; unmatched junction nucleotides: 10. Regarding time point: newly diagnosed GD, antithyroid drugs for less than 3 months. Scientists built the TCR library using RNA that was extracted from PBMCs. This clonotype was seen repeatedly, ten times or more. Construction of the TCR beta libraries employed iRepertoire HTBI primers in conjunction with Arm-PCR of CDR3 regions. One entry per CDR3 protein results from TCRdb running MiXCR on the multiplex PCR reads. The sample yields approximately 540,000 distinct CDR3 sequences, around 12% seen once. The sample was also linked to a second study, of T cells in Graves' hyperthyroidism and ophthalmopathy.

Sequenced here: peripheral blood mononuclear cells (PBMCs), sampled at new diagnosis, from a patient treated with antithyroid drugs. The V call is TRBV28, the J call TRBJ1-5; 8 bases match TRBD1. This TCR was sampled from a woman in her twenties or thirties with Graves disease. Here the CDR3 DNA reads TGTGCCAGCAGGACATACAGAGGACAGGGGCCCCAGCATTTT. Translated: CASRTYRGQGPQHF. The variable domain in full, with the rest retrieved from reference TRBV28 and TRBJ1-5, is DVKVTQSSRYLVKRTGEKVFLECVQDMDHENMFWYRQDPGLGLRLIYFSYDVKMKEKGDIPEGYSVSREKKERFSLILESASTNQTSMYLCASRTYRGQGPQHFGDGTRLSIL.